This TCR beta chain was recovered during a study of CD8+CD57+ T cells in acquired aplastic anemia. Study-wide results and caveats: Common to patients and controls were roughly 30 CD8+ CDR3 sequences.

The length of the CDR3 is 12 residues. Trimming cost V 8 bases and J 1 base, with 8 bases left between them. CDR1 LNHDA and CDR2 SQIVND come from the germline V gene (reference sequence). Profiling of TCR beta VDJ combinations and CDR3 sequences used genomic DNA as template. A single record per CDR3 protein comes from TCRdb applying MiXCR to the reads. The repertoire holds some 180,000 distinct CDR3 sequences, with 48% as singletons. Those patients picked for sequencing had displayed CD8+CD57+ cell expansion on flow cytometry. Every patient presented with severe acquired aplastic anemia. None of the patients had been given any therapy when their blood was sampled. This clonotype was seen at least ten times. Its antigen is currently unknown.

Material: sorted CD4+, CD8+, or CD8+CD57+ T cells (not recorded which) from PBMCs. The receptor comes from a human donor with aplastic anemia. The V call is TRBV19, the J call TRBJ1-1; D might be TRBD1 (5 bases). The CDR3: CASHQGNTEAFF. The CDR3 region has the DNA TGTGCCAGTCATCAGGGGAACACTGAAGCTTTCTTT. The full variable domain, its missing parts supplied by reference TRBV19 and TRBJ1-1, is DGGITQSPKYLFRKEGQNVTLSCEQNLNHDAMYWYRQDPGQGLRLIYYSQIVNDFQKGDIAEGYSVSREKKESFPLTVTSAQKNPTAFYLCASHQGNTEAFFGQGTRLTVV.